This T cell receptor beta chain was identified during a study of metastatic and nonmetastatic thyroid tumors. Nobody among the patients had been given any treatment before thyroid surgery. Trimming cost V 8 bases and J 8 bases, with 12 bases left between them. The CDR3 is 11 amino acids. In germline, CDR1 is MNHNS, CDR2 SASEGT. TCRdb redid the clone calls on the PCR reads using MiXCR. The repertoire holds around 38,000 clones, 28% seen once, with about a tenth in the top ten. This clonotype was sampled from a male donor with papillary thyroid cancer or a benign thyroid nodule (not recorded which). Some clones in this sample may be carry-over from other donors' samples. The chain links TRBV6-1 to TRBJ1-1; D gene ambiguous. Material: blood. DNA of the CDR3: TGTGCCAGCCTGGCCCCCACGGAAGCTTTCTTT. It specifies CASLAPTEAFF.